The 19 T cell receptor beta chains below all came from one sample that was sequenced in a study of blood T cell repertoires in COVID-19. Libraries were prepared by immunoSEQ multiplex PCR; TCRdb keeps only in-frame clonotypes and omits some of them. The sample lists about 400,000 clones; around nine tenths were seen once. The sample taken for sequencing was PBMCs or T cells enriched from blood (not recorded which). The source is a woman aged 25 to 45 with acute COVID-19.

This clone was observed a handful of times. This sequence joins TRBV20-1 and TRBJ1-1; D is undetermined. CDR3 size: 11 residues. CDR1 is DFQATT and CDR2 is SNEGSKA in the germline V gene (reference sequence). The V and J ends lost 1 base and 3 bases respectively, with 3 bases between them. The CDR3 DNA sequence: TGCAGTGCTAGAGTAGACACTGAAGCTTTCTTT. This codes for CSARVDTEAFF.

The rearrangement joins TRBV9 to TRBJ2-3; 8 positions agree with TRBD2. Germline CDR1 and CDR2: SGDLS and YYNGEE. V dropped 0 bases and J dropped 2; count of bases not matched to a gene: 5. The CDR3 has 16 amino acids. The CDR3 protein is CASSVEGLASTDTQYF. CDR3 nucleotide sequence: TGTGCCAGCAGCGTAGAAGGACTAGCCTCCACAGATACGCAGTATTTT.

V usage is TRBV7-2 and J usage is TRBJ2-1; 8 bases are shared with TRBD1. Germline V gene sequence: CDR1 SGHTA, CDR2 FQGNSA. This CDR3 comprises 16 residues. Trimming at V came to 0 bases and at J to 12 bases, leaving 13 bases not matched to a gene. CDR3 protein: CASSLAPGGVEFGQFF. Written as DNA, the CDR3 is TGTGCCAGCAGCTTAGCCCCAGGGGGCGTGGAGTTTGGGCAGTTCTTC.

V gene TRBV5-8 combines with J gene TRBJ1-1; weak D call: TRBD1 (5 bases). The CDR3 totals 17 residues. The germline CDR1 and CDR2 sequences are SGHTS and YDEGEE. Trimming took 0 bases from V and 4 from J, leaving 19 bases between them. CDR3 loop: CASSLEKGRRYGTEAFF. CDR3 DNA sequence: TGTGCCAGCAGCTTGGAAAAGGGGCGACGGTACGGCACTGAAGCTTTCTTT. Together with reference TRBV5-8 and TRBJ1-1, the CDR3 gives the full variable domain: EAGVTQSPTHLIKTRGQQATLRCSPISGHTSVYWYQQALGLGLQFLLWYDEGEERNRGNFPPRFSGRQFPNYSSELNVNALELEDSALYLCASSLEKGRRYGTEAFFGQGTRLTVV.

The chain uses TRBV2 and TRBJ1-5; D remains unclear. The CDR3 is 13 residues long. V was trimmed by 2 bases and J by 7 bases, leaving 9 bases between them. CDR1 is SNHLY, CDR2 FYNNEI, per germline. Here the CDR3 DNA reads TGTGCCAGCAGTGAAAAGGGAGAGCAGCCCCAGCATTTT. This translates into CASSEKGEQPQHF.

The gene calls are TRBV6-2 or TRBV6-3 and TRBJ2-2; D might be TRBD2 (7 bases). This CDR3 is 16 amino acids long. V gave up 1 base and J gave up 0 bases, with 9 bases separating them. Germline CDR1 MNHEY, CDR2 SVGEGT. The CDR3 sequence: CASSYWGGPNTGELFF. The CDR3 nucleotides read TGTGCCAGCAGTTACTGGGGGGGCCCGAACACCGGGGAGCTGTTTTTT.

In DNA, the CDR3 is TGTGCCACCAGTGAGGGGACAGGGCCACAAGAGACCCAGTACTTC. As protein: CATSEGTGPQETQYF. V usage is TRBV24-1 and J usage is TRBJ2-5, with 9 bases aligning to TRBD1. CDR3 length: 15 residues. In germline, CDR1 is KGHDR, CDR2 SFDVKD. The ends lost 4 bases at V and 2 bases at J; junction bases unmatched: 4.

This chain joins TRBV11-3 and TRBJ1-5; TRBD1 matches 7 bases. The CDR3 covers 14 residues. Germline V lookup: CDR1 SGHNT, CDR2 YENEEA. J gave up 2 bases and V 5 bases, and 3 bases lay outside the gene matches. Here the CDR3 reads CASSPGQGNQPQHF. CDR3 bases: TGTGCCAGCAGCCCAGGACAGGGCAATCAGCCCCAGCATTTT. The full variable domain, rest sourced from reference TRBV11-3 and TRBJ1-5, is EAGVVQSPRYKIIEKKQPVAFWCNPISGHNTLYWYLQNLGQGPELLIRYENEEAVDDSQLPKDRFSAERLKGVDSTLKIQPAELGDSAVYLCASSPGQGNQPQHFGDGTRLSIL.

This clone was detected once. The J gene is TRBJ1-1, the V gene TRBV29-1, with D uncertain. The ends were cut back, 7 bases at V and 5 bases at J, with 11 bases in the middle. This CDR3 comprises 11 residues. The germline V gene has CDR1 SQVTM and CDR2 ANQGSEA. CDR3 in amino acids: CSGYAGTEAFF. The CDR3 bases are TGCAGCGGCTACGCGGGGACTGAAGCTTTCTTT.

This chain links TRBV6-2 or TRBV6-3 with TRBJ2-7, with TRBD1 identical over 8 bases. CDR1 is MNHEY, CDR2 SVGEGT, per germline. V dropped 4 bases and J dropped 4; count of bases not matched to a gene: 12. The CDR3 sequence is 16 residues long. The CDR3 region is CASSSSPWTGRYEQYF. In DNA form, the CDR3 reads TGTGCCAGCAGTTCGTCTCCCTGGACAGGGAGGTACGAGCAGTACTTC.

CDR3 in amino acids: CASSVYEGAGDQPQHF. DNA of the CDR3: TGTGCCAGCAGCGTTTACGAGGGGGCTGGGGATCAGCCCCAGCATTTT. This chain uses TRBV6-2 or TRBV6-3 with TRBJ1-5, with 7 bases fitting TRBD1. J was trimmed by 5 bases and V by 6 bases; bases with no gene match: 13. The CDR3 runs 16 residues. CDR1 and CDR2 (germline): MNHEY, SVGEGT.

The V gene is TRBV20-1, the J gene TRBJ2-1, with D maybe TRBD2 (7 bases). The CDR3 has 16 residues. V was clipped by 3 bases and J by 4 bases, with 19 bases between them. In germline, CDR1 is DFQATT, CDR2 SNEGSKA (reference sequence). CDR3 sequence: CSASWTTGGLYNEQFF. The CDR3 nucleotides read TGCAGTGCTAGTTGGACGACGGGGGGCCTTTACAATGAGCAGTTCTTC.

The chain combines TRBV5-4 with TRBJ2-3; a weak D match, TRBD2 (7 bases). The length of the CDR3 is 15 residues. From germline, CDR1 is SGHNT and CDR2 YYREEE (reference sequence). V was cut by 4 bases and J by 6 bases, with 18 bases left in between. CDR3 amino acids: CASSAGGGGEDTQYF. The CDR3 DNA follows: TGTGCCAGCAGCGCCGGCGGCGGGGGCGAGGATACGCAGTATTTT.

The rearrangement links TRBV7-9 to TRBJ2-7, with TRBD1 identical over 10 bases. The V gene's germline CDR1 is SEHNR and CDR2 FQNEAQ (reference sequence). V gave up 5 bases and J gave up 2 bases; unmatched junction bases: 6. This CDR3 is 15 amino acids long. The CDR3 is CASSPGQGGPYEQYF. The CDR3 nucleotides are TGTGCCAGCAGCCCCGGACAGGGGGGGCCCTACGAGCAGTACTTC.

This clone turned up a few times. The chain recombines TRBV4-2 with TRBJ2-7; 9 bases are a match to TRBD2. The germline CDR1 and CDR2 sequences are LGHNA and YNFKEQ. V shed 0 bases, J shed 4 bases, and the junction held 4 bases outside the gene matches. The CDR3 length is 15 residues. Here the CDR3 reads CASSQEVAGVYEQYF. The CDR3 DNA follows: TGTGCCAGCAGCCAAGAAGTAGCGGGGGTATACGAGCAGTACTTC.

The chain recombines TRBV7-6 with TRBJ2-1; 8 nucleotides agree with TRBD2. Germline V gene lookup returns CDR1 SGHVS and CDR2 FNYEAQ. This CDR3 is built from 13 residues. The J segment lost 7 bases and the V segment lost 5 bases, leaving 4 bases of the junction unmatched. The chain's CDR3 is CASSLGLVNEQFF. In nucleotides, the CDR3 is TGTGCCAGCAGCCTGGGACTAGTTAATGAGCAGTTCTTC.

Written as DNA, the CDR3 is TGTGCCAGCAGCTTGGGGCGGGGCTTTCCCACGGGAGAGACCCAGTACTTC. Translated: CASSLGRGFPTGETQYF. The V gene is TRBV5-8, the J gene TRBJ2-5; possible D gene TRBD2, 6 bases. The CDR3 sequence is 17 residues long. Germline CDR1 is SGHTS and CDR2 is YDEGEE. Trimming cost V 0 bases and J 4 bases, with 19 bases left between them.

The chain combines TRBV7-9 with TRBJ1-2; D gene unclear. The CDR3 loop spans 11 amino acids. Per the germline V gene, CDR1 is SEHNR and CDR2 is FQNEAQ (reference sequence). Trimming left V 10 bases short and J 4 bases short, with 10 bases between. This CDR3 is CATTFGYGYTF. The CDR3 nucleotides read TGTGCCACGACTTTTGGCTATGGCTACACCTTC. Variable domain in full (rest from reference TRBV7-9 and TRBJ1-2): DTGVSQNPRHKITKRGQNVTFRCDPISEHNRLYWYRQTLGQGPEFLTYFQNEAQLEKSRLLSDRFSAERPKGSFSTLEIQRTEQGDSAMYLCATTFGYGYTFGSGTRLTVV.

The chain couples TRBV2 to TRBJ2-7, with TRBD2 matching 10 bases. From germline, CDR1 is SNHLY and CDR2 FYNNEI. This CDR3 comprises 14 residues. J gave up 4 bases and V 7 bases, and 7 bases lay outside the gene matches. The DNA of the CDR3 is TGTGCCAGCACCGTAGCGGGGGGCTCGTACGAGCAGTACTTC. This sequence encodes CASTVAGGSYEQYF.